One and the same sample provided the 25 T cell receptor beta chains below, sequenced in a study of blood T cell repertoires in COVID-19. Sequenced by immunoSEQ multiplex PCR; TCRdb stores in-frame clones only, minus some. The sample holds under 45,000 clones, more than 90% seen once. The source material was peripheral blood. The receptors were sampled from a man between 60 and 70 years old with active or convalescent COVID-19.

This clone was counted only a few times. CDR3 DNA sequence: TGTGCCAGCTCACCGGGACAGGGACTGGAGAAACTGTTTTTT. It encodes CASSPGQGLEKLFF. The chain joins TRBV18 to TRBJ1-4; 9 bases line up with TRBD1. The CDR3 is 14 amino acids. CDR1 is KGHSH and CDR2 is LQKENI in the germline V gene. V was pared by 3 bases and J by 11 bases, with 7 bases of the junction left unmatched.

V gene TRBV15 combines with J gene TRBJ1-3, with 10 bases lining up with TRBD1. Germline assignment: CDR1 LNHNV and CDR2 YYDKDF (reference sequence). With 0 bases clipped from V and 5 bases from J, the junction kept 7 bases outside the gene matches. This CDR3 contains 17 residues. The CDR3 protein is CATSREGTGVFRNTIYF. CDR3 nucleotides: TGTGCCACCAGCAGAGAGGGGACAGGGGTTTTTAGAAACACCATATATTTT. Using reference TRBV15 and TRBJ1-3 for the parts outside the CDR3, the full variable domain is DAMVIQNPRYQVTQFGKPVTLSCSQTLNHNVMYWYQQKSSQAPKLLFHYYDKDFNNEADTPDNFQSRRPNTSFCFLDIRSPGLGDTAMYLCATSREGTGVFRNTIYFGEGSWLTVV.

This rearrangement joins TRBV18 to TRBJ2-1; 8 bases agree with TRBD2. V gave up 3 bases and J gave up 1 base; unmatched junction bases: 8. This CDR3 contains 17 residues. The germline CDR1 and CDR2 sequences are KGHSH and LQKENI. The CDR3 DNA reads as TGTGCCAGCTCACCTTATCGGGAGGGCCGGTCCTACAATGAGCAGTTCTTC. Residues: CASSPYREGRSYNEQFF.

This rearrangement joins TRBV11-2 to TRBJ2-1, with 10 bases identical to TRBD2. V lost 1 base and J lost 4; bases outside the gene matches: 1. The germline V gene has CDR1 SGHAT and CDR2 FQNNGV. The CDR3 loop spans 15 amino acids. CDR3 DNA: TGTGCCAGCAGCTTAGCTAGCGGGGGTTACAATGAGCAGTTCTTC. It is translated as CASSLASGGYNEQFF.

This chain joins TRBV6-5 and TRBJ2-2, with 7 nucleotides matching TRBD1. This CDR3 has 15 residues. Per germline, CDR1 MNHEY and CDR2 SVGAGI. The V segment lost 6 bases and the J segment 0 bases; nucleotides outside the gene matches: 4. CDR3 nucleotides: TGTGCCAGCAGACCCGGGACAGCGAACACCGGGGAGCTGTTTTTT. This encodes CASRPGTANTGELFF.

The V and J genes are TRBV18 and TRBJ1-5; D gene ambiguous. The CDR3 loop spans 15 amino acids. Trimming removed 4 bases at V and 0 bases at J, with 10 bases between. The germline CDR1 and CDR2 sequences are KGHSH and LQKENI. The chain's CDR3 is CASSRARDSNQPQHF. The CDR3 region has the DNA TGTGCCAGCTCACGGGCGAGAGATAGCAATCAGCCCCAGCATTTT.

This rearrangement joins TRBV5-8 to TRBJ2-7; weak D call: TRBD2 (5 bases). Germline V gene sequence: CDR1 SGHTS, CDR2 YDEGEE. V lost 4 bases to trimming and J lost 6 bases, with 23 bases between them. The CDR3 sequence is 16 residues long. CDR3: CASSLVLGLYPREQYF. The CDR3, as DNA: TGTGCCAGCAGCCTTGTCCTTGGACTTTATCCCCGCGAGCAGTACTTC. Filled out from reference TRBV5-8 and TRBJ2-7, the complete variable domain reads EAGVTQSPTHLIKTRGQQATLRCSPISGHTSVYWYQQALGLGLQFLLWYDEGEERNRGNFPPRFSGRQFPNYSSELNVNALELEDSALYLCASSLVLGLYPREQYFGPGTRLTVT.

This chain connects TRBV7-9 to TRBJ2-7; TRBD1 matches at 10 bases. Germline CDR1 reads SEHNR; CDR2 reads FQNEAQ (reference sequence). Trimming removed 3 bases from V and 6 bases from J; junction bases left unmatched: 11. The CDR3 is made up of 16 amino acids. The CDR3 sequence is CASSFRFLGTGVEQYF. Written as DNA, the CDR3 is TGTGCCAGCAGCTTCAGATTCCTCGGGACAGGGGTCGAGCAGTACTTC.

This clone was recorded a few times. The chain uses TRBV5-6 and TRBJ2-1; the D is unclear. V was shortened by 6 bases and J by 3 bases, with 4 bases between the two germline ends. Germline-derived CDR1 and CDR2 are SGHDT and YYEEEE. This CDR3 comprises 11 residues. DNA for the CDR3: TGTGCCAGCATCGGCTACAATGAGCAGTTCTTC. Translated: CASIGYNEQFF.

This sequence joins TRBV6-5 and TRBJ1-4; D unclear. Trimming removed 7 bases at V and 15 bases at J, with 15 bases between. In germline, CDR1 is MNHEY, CDR2 SVGAGI. This CDR3 spans 11 amino acids. DNA of the CDR3: TGTGCCAGCATTTTCCGGGGAAAGGTGTTTTTT. This gives the protein CASIFRGKVFF.

V is TRBV9 and J is TRBJ2-7; D might be TRBD1 (6 bases). V lost 4 bases and J 5 bases, leaving 13 bases between the germline ends. Germline V gene lookup returns CDR1 SGDLS and CDR2 YYNGEE. The CDR3 is 13 amino acids. The CDR3 coding sequence is TGTGCCAGCAGCCCGACAGGCACCCACGAGCAGTACTTC. Translation: CASSPTGTHEQYF.

The chain carries TRBV5-6 and TRBJ2-1; the D is unclear. V dropped 6 bases and J dropped 3 bases, with 4 bases sitting between them. The germline gives CDR1 SGHDT, CDR2 YYEEEE. The CDR3 has 11 amino acids. The CDR3 DNA follows: TGTGCCAGCACCAACTACAATGAGCAGTTCTTC. Encoded protein: CASTNYNEQFF.

The gene calls are TRBV14 and TRBJ1-2, with D uncertain. V lost 0 bases, J lost 4 bases, and 3 bases lay in between. Germline CDR1 reads SGHDN; CDR2 reads FVKESK. The CDR3 runs 12 residues. The CDR3 region has the DNA TGTGCCAGCAGCCAAGACTCCTATGGCTACACCTTC. This codes for CASSQDSYGYTF.

The chain links TRBV28 to TRBJ1-1; no clear D gene. The V end was cut by 2 bases, the J end by 7 bases, with 14 bases between. CDR3 length equals 14 residues. Per germline, CDR1 MDHEN and CDR2 SYDVKM. The CDR3 nucleotides are TGTGCCAGCAGTTTAGAGGGCCCGGGCGGTGAAGCTTTCTTT. As protein: CASSLEGPGGEAFF.

The rearrangement uses TRBV29-1 and TRBJ2-5, with unresolved D. The V and J ends lost 2 bases and 1 base respectively, with 5 bases between them. This CDR3 comprises 12 residues. Germline lookup yields CDR1 SQVTM and CDR2 ANQGSEA. As DNA, the CDR3 is TGCAGCGTTGAAAGCTCCCAAGAGACCCAGTACTTC. It yields the protein CSVESSQETQYF.

The rearrangement joins TRBV18 to TRBJ2-5, with a tentative D call TRBD2 (5 bases). The CDR3 is 23 amino acids. Germline-derived CDR1 and CDR2 are KGHSH and LQKENI. V was pared by 3 bases and J by 2 bases, with 37 bases between. The DNA of the CDR3 is TGTGCCAGCTCACCTCGCGGGCAGCCCTATCCTCAAGAGACCCAGCGACCTCAAGAGACCCAGTACTTC. Translation: CASSPRGQPYPQETQRPQETQYF.

This rearrangement joins TRBV30 to TRBJ2-4, with TRBD2 as a possible D gene (6 bases). Deletions cut 0 bases from V and 4 bases from J, with 16 bases between. CDR3 length equals 16 residues. Looked up from germline, CDR1 is GTSNPN and CDR2 is SVGIG (reference sequence). CDR3 DNA: TGTGCCTGGAGTGTAGGCTATGGGAGGTTTAAAAACATTCAGTACTTC. Encoded protein: CAWSVGYGRFKNIQYF.

The V gene is TRBV16, the J gene TRBJ1-5; D uncertain. Between the trimmed V and J ends, which lost 1 base and 5 bases, there was a span of 9 bases. The germline gives CDR1 KGHSY, CDR2 FQNENV. This CDR3 has 14 residues. CDR3 loop: CASSQYNVDQPQHF. CDR3 bases: TGTGCCAGCAGCCAATATAACGTAGATCAGCCCCAGCATTTT.

This chain links TRBV7-3 with TRBJ1-1; the match to TRBD1 covers 8 bases. Looked up from germline, CDR1 is SGHTA and CDR2 is FQGTGA. This CDR3 contains 15 residues. V dropped 5 bases and J dropped 1; count of bases not matched to a gene: 6. In DNA, the CDR3 is TGTGCCAGCAGCCTGGGACAGGTCGAGAACACTGAAGCTTTCTTT. Translating gives CASSLGQVENTEAFF.

The genes are TRBV28 and TRBJ2-7; TRBD2 might be the D (6 bases). CDR3 size: 14 residues. CDR1 and CDR2 from the germline V gene are MDHEN and SYDVKM. With 3 bases removed from V and 6 bases from J, the gap between germline ends came to 15 bases. DNA for the CDR3: TGTGCCAGCAGTTTTGGGCAGGGAGGTTCCGAGCAGTACTTC. It translates to CASSFGQGGSEQYF.

The rearrangement uses TRBV23-1 and TRBJ1-1; D is unclear. TRBV23-1 carries the ORF label, with uncertain function. V gave up 2 bases and J gave up 5 bases, with 9 bases separating them. This CDR3 is 13 amino acids long. CDR3 DNA sequence: TGCGCCAGCAGTCAAGAGGTGGGTACTGAAGCTTTCTTT. This sequence encodes CASSQEVGTEAFF.

The chain uses TRBV2 and TRBJ2-7, with D perhaps TRBD1 (6 bases). Germline-derived CDR1 and CDR2 are SNHLY and FYNNEI. CDR3 length equals 13 residues. Trimming pared 7 bases from V and 7 bases from J, leaving 17 bases between. CDR3 loop: CASISGVGAEQYF. As DNA, the CDR3 is TGTGCCAGCATTTCAGGGGTTGGGGCGGAGCAGTACTTC.

The count of this clone is one. The J gene is TRBJ2-2, the V gene TRBV4-1; 9 nucleotides match TRBD2. V trimming: 0 bases; J trimming: 4 bases; junction bases outside the gene matches: 6. The CDR3 is made up of 17 amino acids. Germline CDR1 reads MGHRA; CDR2 reads YSYEKL. CDR3 bases: TGCGCCAGCAGCCAAGATCTTTTAGCGGGAGTCACCGGGGAGCTGTTTTTT. This encodes CASSQDLLAGVTGELFF.

The chain is built from TRBV24-1 and TRBJ2-1, with 8 positions matching TRBD1. The ends lost 4 bases at V and 10 bases at J; junction bases unmatched: 8. Germline assignment: CDR1 KGHDR and CDR2 SFDVKD. The CDR3 runs to 14 residues. CDR3 DNA: TGTGCCACCAGTGAAGTGCAGGGGGCAAACGAGCAGTTCTTC. Translated: CATSEVQGANEQFF.

This clone was picked up one time. The V gene is TRBV5-1, the J gene TRBJ1-4; D gene ambiguous. This CDR3 contains 12 residues. Trimming removed 0 bases from V and 14 bases from J, with 11 bases in between. Germline V gene lookup returns CDR1 SGHRS and CDR2 YFSETQ. The DNA for the CDR3 is TGCGCCAGCAGCTTGGAAGAGGGTCTCCTGTTTTTT. Translating gives CASSLEEGLLFF.